These 3 T cell receptor beta chains were sequenced from one sample in a study of regulatory T cells in long-lasting Graves disease. The time point denotes: persistent/refractory GD, antithyroid drugs over 5 years with positive TRAb. There was RNA extracted from PBMCs, and the TCR library was made from it. iRepertoire HTBI primers and Arm-PCR of CDR3 regions built TCR beta libraries. TCRdb analysed the multiplex PCR reads with MiXCR anew, one entry per CDR3 protein. The sample lists around 400,000 distinct CDR3 sequences, about 20% seen once, with approximately 28% in the top ten. The sequenced sample was peripheral blood mononuclear cells (PBMCs), obtained when the disease was refractory, from a patient treated with antithyroid drugs. These receptors all come from a female donor with Graves disease.

This clonotype showed up just a few times. The J gene is TRBJ2-7, the V gene TRBV11-2; either TRBD1 or TRBD2 may fit D (5 bases each). The CDR3 runs to 14 residues. The ends were cut back, 3 bases at V and 1 base at J, with 10 bases in the middle. Germline-derived CDR1 and CDR2 are SGHAT and FQNNGV. The CDR3 protein is CASSLSGPSYEQYF. The CDR3 DNA is TGTGCCAGCAGCTTGTCGGGGCCGTCCTACGAGCAGTACTTC.

Many counts were recorded for this clonotype. The V call is TRBV2, the J call TRBJ1-1, with D tentatively TRBD1 (5 bases). The CDR3 length is 14 residues. Trimming removed 3 bases from V and 4 bases from J, with 12 bases in between. CDR1 SNHLY and CDR2 FYNNEI come from the germline V gene. For the CDR3, the DNA is TGTGCCAGCAGTGAGATGGGGCAGGGCACTGAAGCTTTCTTT. Residues: CASSEMGQGTEAFF.

This clonotype has a count of ten or more. The V call is TRBV6-5, the J call TRBJ2-5; D might be TRBD1 (5 bases). The germline CDR1 and CDR2 sequences are MNHEY and SVGAGI. The CDR3 extends over 15 amino acids. The germline V and J ends were trimmed by 0 bases and 2 bases, with 10 bases remaining between them. The DNA for the CDR3 is TGTGCCAGCAGTTACTCGATAGGGGCGCAAGAGACCCAGTACTTC. It specifies CASSYSIGAQETQYF.